Ten or more counts support the clone carrying this T cell receptor (beta chain). TCRdb re-called the 5' RACE reads with MiXCR, one entry per CDR3 protein. The sample lists about 70,000 distinct CDR3 sequences, about 9.5% occurring once. Stated time point: blood at routine non-recurrence follow-up after resection. Sequencing covered unsorted whole RNA taken from tumor, nontumor lung or frozen PBMC. From germline, CDR1 is SGHNT and CDR2 YYREEE (reference sequence). Unmatched junction bases numbered 9, after V lost 4 bases and J lost 5 bases. This CDR3 region has 15 residues. This sample was included in a study of spatial heterogeneity in lung cancer. Looking at the study overall: Available follow-up PBMC samples, collected a median of about 25 months post-resection, were sequenced. Consistently, beta-chain sequences turned up in larger numbers than alpha-chain sequences did. In the raw reads, each unique TCR and UMI combination was present more than ten times on average.

Specimen: PBMCs, collected at follow-up. The sequence derives from a female donor with early-stage non-small cell lung cancer. The chain carries TRBV5-4 and TRBJ1-2; 9 nucleotides align to TRBD1. The CDR3 nucleotides read TGTGCCAGCAGCACTCGCGGACAGGGGTTTTATGGCTACACCTTC. Amino acids: CASSTRGQGFYGYTF. The entire variable domain, with the rest obtained from reference TRBV5-4 and TRBJ1-2, is as follows: ETGVTQSPTHLIKTRGQQVTLRCSSQSGHNTVSWYQQALGQGPQFIFQYYREEENGRGNFPPRFSGLQFPNYSSELNVNALELDDSALYLCASSTRGQGFYGYTFGSGTRLTVV.